Listed here is a single T cell receptor beta chain. Clones were read by immunoSEQ multiplex PCR, and TCRdb kept only the in-frame ones, dropping some. Here the sample spans about 64,000 clones, 92% being singletons. This sample stems from a study of T cell changes during pregnancy in multiple sclerosis. Losses at the gene ends were 2 bases for V and 0 bases for J; bases not matched to a gene: 9. CDR1 is SGHDT, CDR2 YYEEEE, per germline. The length of the CDR3 is 17 residues. This clonotype originated in a female donor with multiple sclerosis, enrolled in a pregnancy study. V and J are TRBV5-6 and TRBJ1-2; 8 nucleotides line up with TRBD1. This sample comprised peripheral blood, obtained in the second trimester of pregnancy. This CDR3 reads CASSLMRTGRTNYGYTF. For the CDR3, the DNA is TGTGCCAGCAGCTTAATGAGGACAGGGAGAACTAACTATGGCTACACCTTC.